This entry features one TCR beta chain sequence. The source of the sample is a study of blood T cell repertoires in COVID-19. This CDR3 has 14 amino acids. Per the germline V gene, CDR1 is SGHTA and CDR2 is FQGTGA. J lost 4 bases, V lost 5 bases, and 3 bases had no gene match. Sequenced by immunoSEQ multiplex PCR; TCRdb stores in-frame clones only, minus some. The data show roughly 34,000 clones, 88% seen once. The rearrangement uses TRBV7-3 and TRBJ2-2, with 8 bases aligning to TRBD1. The sequence came from a man aged 55 to 70 with active COVID-19. Sequencing was carried out using peripheral blood. The CDR3 spells CASSRTGSTGELFF. The CDR3 DNA reads TGTGCCAGCAGCCGGACAGGGAGCACCGGGGAGCTGTTTTTT.